The T cell receptor (beta chain) described here comes from a study of T cell clonality in common variable immunodeficiency. This clone was seen ten or more times. With the read ending 3 residues before the CDR3 end, the germline J gene is used to fill in that end. CVID and control samples used equivalent genomic DNA input. TCRdb keeps only in-frame clones here, not all; method: immunoSEQ multiplex PCR. The sample counts roughly 58,000 clones, none seen once; the ten largest own 5.4%. Trimming removed 4 bases from V and 7 bases from J; junction bases left unmatched: 4. In germline, CDR1 is SNHLY, CDR2 FYNNEI. The CDR3 extends over 15 amino acids. Both groups were predominantly of Caucasian heritage.

The specimen was peripheral blood mononuclear cells. The clonotype originates from a person aged 18 to 75 in good health. The V gene is TRBV2, the J gene TRBJ2-1; 13 bases are shared with TRBD2. The sequenced CDR3 bases are TGTGCCAGCAGTGTGGGACTAGCGGGAATGAATGAG. Amino acids: CASSVGLAGMNE. The whole CDR3 protein reads CASSVGLAGMNEQFF.